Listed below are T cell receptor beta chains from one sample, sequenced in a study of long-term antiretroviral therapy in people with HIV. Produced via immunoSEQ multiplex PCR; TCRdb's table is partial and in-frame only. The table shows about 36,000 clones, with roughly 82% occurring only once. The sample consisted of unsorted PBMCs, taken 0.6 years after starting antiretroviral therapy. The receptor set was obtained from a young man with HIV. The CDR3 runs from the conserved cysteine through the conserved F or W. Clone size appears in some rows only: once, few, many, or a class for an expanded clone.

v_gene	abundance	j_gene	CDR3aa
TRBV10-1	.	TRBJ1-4	CASMPRTYEKLFF
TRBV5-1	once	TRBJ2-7	CASSLDRTGSYEQYF
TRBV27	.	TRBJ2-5	CASSLFSGETQYF
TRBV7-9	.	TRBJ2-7	CASSLGSSTYRDYEQYF
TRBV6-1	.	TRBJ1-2	CASSEGVNGYGYTF
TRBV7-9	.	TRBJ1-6	CASSSDGRIHSPLHF
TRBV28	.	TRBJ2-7	CASSFRAGRYEQYF
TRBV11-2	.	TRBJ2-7	CASSLRVSQGTYEQYF
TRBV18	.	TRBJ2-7	CASSPGTGPYEQYF
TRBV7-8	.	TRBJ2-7	CASSLGPASGSYEQYF
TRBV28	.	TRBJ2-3	CASSSPAGGTDTQYF
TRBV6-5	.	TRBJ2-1	CASRPLAGVKNEQFF
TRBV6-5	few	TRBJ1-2	CASSYDPSAVYGYTF
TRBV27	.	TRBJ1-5	CASSLSGGWNQPQHF
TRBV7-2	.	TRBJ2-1	CASSSTLANYNEQFF
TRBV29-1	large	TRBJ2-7	CSVEVGDRGYEQYF
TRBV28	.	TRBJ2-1	CASSSPAGSSYNEQFF
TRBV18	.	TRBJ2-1	CASSPSGSSYNEQFF
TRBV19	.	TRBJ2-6	CASSVQGPQAFGANVLTF
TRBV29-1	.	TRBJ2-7	CSVEGPGSSYEQYF
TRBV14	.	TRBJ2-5	CASSSRTSGRAWQETQYF
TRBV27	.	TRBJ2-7	CASSLWAGDSYEQYF
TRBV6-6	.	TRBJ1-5	CASRRQGLMDQPQHF
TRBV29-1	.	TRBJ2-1	CSVEGGLAGVSYNEQFF
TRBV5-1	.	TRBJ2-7	CANTQGAGEQYF
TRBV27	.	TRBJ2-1	CASMRREGRNEQFF
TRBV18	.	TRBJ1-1	CASSGPKNTEAFF
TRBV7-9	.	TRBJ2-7	CASSWSYEQYF
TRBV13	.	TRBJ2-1	CASSFYVQSSYNEQFF
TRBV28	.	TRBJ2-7	CASSFIQGRNEQYF
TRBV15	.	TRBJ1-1	CATSRARGGNTEAFF
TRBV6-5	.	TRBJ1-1	CASRLYMNTEAFF
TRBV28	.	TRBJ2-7	CASSLGRGGYYEQYF
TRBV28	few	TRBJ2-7	CASNGEGYEQYF
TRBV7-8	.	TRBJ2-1	CASSAWANPNNEQFF
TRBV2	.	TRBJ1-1	CASIRDRASEAFF
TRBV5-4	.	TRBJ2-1	CASSGFRGFSYNEQFF
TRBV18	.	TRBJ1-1	CASSPGQGDPSFF
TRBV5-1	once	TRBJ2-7	CASSWNRGPSYEQYF
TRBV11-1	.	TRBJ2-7	CASSSGQGEYEQYF
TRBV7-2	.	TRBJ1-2	CASSLTGQFGYTF
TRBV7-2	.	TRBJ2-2	CASSLGLRGGELFF
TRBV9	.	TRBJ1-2	CASSPNTGGYTF
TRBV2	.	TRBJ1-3	CASSENRGSGNTIYF
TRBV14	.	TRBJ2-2	CASSVSGGSTGELFF
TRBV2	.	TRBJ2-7	CASSEGTTRSYEQYF
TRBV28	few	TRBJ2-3	CASSSVAGRTDTQYF
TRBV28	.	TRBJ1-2	CASSLPDRGRGGYTF
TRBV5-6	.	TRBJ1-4	CASSYRGFGEKLFF